This TCR beta chain is from a study of shared clonotypes between healthy human individuals. Turning to the study itself: The study used three CD4 naive, three CD4 memory, two CD8 naive and one CD8 memory plate per donor. Whole-study results and caveats: Several donors held approximately 4.5% of naive CD4 clonotypes in common.

Deep was the level used in running the assay. Clones were sequenced by immunoSEQ multiplex PCR, and TCRdb holds only the in-frame ones, with some missing. The sample has about 2,500,000 clones, roughly nine tenths seen once; the top ten hold about 0.13%. Among the donors, all were Caucasian adults who lived in Nashville, Tennessee. There are 12 residues in the CDR3. Trimming pared 7 bases from V and 8 bases from J, leaving 12 bases between. CDR1 and CDR2 (germline): MNHNS, SASEGT. As to this clone: Its antigen is as yet unknown.

What was sequenced was naive CD4+ T cells sorted from blood. Subset described: CD45RA+ positively selected. The chain joins TRBV6-1 to TRBJ2-1; TRBD1 or TRBD2 may be the D gene (5 bases each). This TCR was sampled from a man between 18 and 35 years old in good health. The DNA for the CDR3 is TGTGCCAGCACTTCCGGGACGCATGAGCAGTTCTTC. Translation gives CASTSGTHEQFF.